The 23 T cell receptor beta chains below were found in one sample sequenced in a study of shared clonotypes between healthy human individuals (dated by TCRdb to 2020 to 2021). Library prep was done by the immunoSEQ multiplex PCR assay. Sourced from immuneACCESS, this table was stored by TCRdb with only in-frame sequences that have V and J called. A share of the clones is absent; for the studies checked, an unresolved V gene accounts for under half, and the remainder has no known explanation. The sample data list roughly 760,000 clones, and around 74% of these were observed just once. More than 1.5% of the sample lies in the top ten. Input material: memory CD4+ T cells sorted from blood. Interpreted using the paper, the cell subset or site label stands for: CD45RA-negative fraction. The source of these receptors is a woman aged 30 to 39 in good health.

This clone was detected a few times. The same CDR3 arises from other DNA sequences in this sample as well. CDR3 loop: CASSLYRGDYEQYF. CDR3 DNA sequence: TGTGCCAGCAGCTTATACAGAGGAGACTACGAGCAGTACTTC. The genes are TRBV11-2 and TRBJ2-7; D is unresolved. Germline V lookup: CDR1 SGHAT, CDR2 FQNNGV. This CDR3 contains 14 residues. V was clipped by 2 bases and J by 3 bases, with 11 bases between them.

This chain joins TRBV5-1 and TRBJ2-5, with 11 bases identical to TRBD2. The J call is doubtful: the DNA matches TRBJ2-7 better. This CDR3 is 15 amino acids long. CDR1 and CDR2 from the germline V gene are SGHRS and YFSETQ. The CDR3 region is CASSQTSGVSYEQYF. CDR3 DNA: TGCGCCAGCAGCCAGACTAGCGGGGTTTCCTACGAGCAGTACTTC.

This clone has ten or more counts. The rearrangement links TRBV7-3 to TRBJ2-3; D is possibly TRBD2 (6 bases). V was clipped by 3 bases and J by 3 bases, with 7 bases between them. This CDR3 has 13 amino acids. The V gene's germline CDR1 is SGHTA and CDR2 FQGTGA. This CDR3 is CASSLEGTDTQYF. DNA of the CDR3: TGTGCCAGCAGCTTGGAGGGGACAGATACGCAGTATTTT.

Here the CDR3 reads CAISTRETQYF. The CDR3 DNA reads as TGTGCCATCAGCACCCGGGAGACCCAGTACTTC. The genes are TRBV10-3 and TRBJ2-5; D gene uncertain. This CDR3 has 11 residues. Trimming shortened V by 6 bases and J by 5 bases, and 7 bases separated the two germline ends. Germline assignment: CDR1 ENHRY and CDR2 SYGVKD.

Ten or more counts support this clone. This chain uses TRBV5-1 with TRBJ2-1, with TRBD2 identical over 9 bases. V lost 2 bases to trimming and J lost 8 bases; unmatched junction nucleotides: 8. CDR1 is SGHRS, CDR2 YFSETQ, per germline. CDR3 size: 15 residues. The CDR3: CASSFVLAGSDEQFF. Here the CDR3 DNA reads TGCGCCAGCAGCTTTGTGCTAGCGGGAAGCGATGAGCAGTTCTTC.

The chain carries TRBV7-3 and TRBJ2-1, with 13 bases identical to TRBD2. Germline values: CDR1 SGHTA, CDR2 FQGTGA. The CDR3 covers 15 residues. V lost 5 bases, J lost 7 bases, and 5 bases stayed unmatched. In nucleotides, the CDR3 is TGTGCCAGCAGCGAGACTAGCGGGAGGCGGAATGAGCAGTTCTTC. Its translation: CASSETSGRRNEQFF.

This clone appeared a few times. This sequence joins TRBV9 and TRBJ1-2; D not resolved. Germline loops: CDR1 SGDLS, CDR2 YYNGEE. V dropped 0 bases and J dropped 3 bases, with 9 bases sitting between them. CDR3 length equals 14 residues. The CDR3 here is CASSVAYEDYGYTF. The CDR3, as DNA: TGTGCCAGCAGCGTAGCTTATGAGGACTATGGCTACACCTTC.

The chain is built from TRBV5-4 and TRBJ2-1; 7 nucleotides line up with TRBD1. V was clipped by 4 bases and J by 3 bases; unmatched bases: 19. This CDR3 is 19 amino acids long. CDR1 and CDR2 from the germline V gene are SGHNT and YYREEE (reference sequence). The CDR3 nucleotides are TGTGCCAGCAGCGTGGTCCAATTGACAGGGAGCATACACTACAATGAGCAGTTCTTC. It translates to CASSVVQLTGSIHYNEQFF.

Regarding this clone: The same CDR3 also results from other DNA sequences found in this sample. V is TRBV2 and J is TRBJ2-7, with TRBD1 matching 8 bases. The CDR3 sequence is 14 residues long. Unmatched junction bases numbered 6, after V lost 4 bases and J lost 4 bases. CDR1 and CDR2 (germline): SNHLY, FYNNEI. CDR3 sequence: CASSGQGAPYEQYF. The CDR3 DNA is TGTGCCAGCAGTGGCCAGGGGGCTCCGTACGAGCAGTACTTC.

The chain links TRBV2 to TRBJ2-3; 8 bases align to TRBD2. Germline V gene data show CDR1 as SNHLY and CDR2 as FYNNEI. The CDR3 runs 15 residues. J gave up 4 bases and V 10 bases, and 13 bases lay outside the gene matches. CDR3 in amino acids: CAIPAGLGGADTQYF. The CDR3 DNA follows: TGTGCCATCCCGGCGGGACTAGGGGGGGCAGATACGCAGTATTTT.

This chain connects TRBV6-5 to TRBJ1-4; possibly TRBD1 for D (5 bases). Germline V gives CDR1 MNHEY, CDR2 SVGAGI. The CDR3 is made up of 14 amino acids. With 6 bases removed from V and 5 bases from J, the gap between germline ends came to 13 bases. This CDR3 reads CASSPRQTNEKLFF. The CDR3 coding sequence is TGTGCCAGCAGCCCACGACAGACCAATGAAAAACTGTTTTTT.

The rearrangement joins TRBV6-6 to TRBJ2-3; 8 nucleotides match TRBD2. CDR3 length: 16 residues. Germline loops: CDR1 MNHNY, CDR2 SVGAGI (reference sequence). With V trimmed by 6 bases and J by 0 bases, 8 bases remained unmatched. CDR3 nucleotides: TGTGCCAGCAGGTTACTAGCGGATGCTAGCACAGATACGCAGTATTTT. The encoded protein is CASRLLADASTDTQYF.

This clone was detected only a few times. V gene TRBV18 combines with J gene TRBJ1-1, with no clear D. In germline, CDR1 is KGHSH, CDR2 LQKENI. The CDR3 extends over 13 amino acids. The V end lost 4 bases, the J end lost 6 bases, and 12 bases lay between the germline ends. The CDR3 nucleotides are TGTGCCAGCTCACGTACCGAGGGTTCTGAAGCTTTCTTT. Amino acids: CASSRTEGSEAFF.

This sequence joins TRBV27 and TRBJ2-7; D is possibly TRBD1 (5 bases). V was trimmed by 5 bases and J by 6 bases, leaving 14 bases between them. Germline V gene sequence: CDR1 MNHEY, CDR2 SMNVEV (reference sequence). The CDR3 loop spans 13 amino acids. CDR3: CASSRSGYLEQYF. CDR3 nucleotides: TGTGCCAGCAGTAGGTCAGGGTATCTCGAGCAGTACTTC.

V and J are TRBV5-1 and TRBJ2-1; either TRBD1 or TRBD2 may supply D (6 bases each). The CDR3 sequence is 16 residues long. CDR1 and CDR2 (germline): SGHRS, YFSETQ. Trimming removed 4 bases at V and 6 bases at J, with 20 bases between. CDR3 nucleotide sequence: TGCGCCAGCAGCGCTACAGGGATTCGGGGGATCAATGAGCAGTTCTTC. Translating it yields CASSATGIRGINEQFF. Full variable domain (missing parts from reference TRBV5-1 and TRBJ2-1): KAGVTQTPRYLIKTRGQQVTLSCSPISGHRSVSWYQQTPGQGLQFLFEYFSETQRNKGNFPGRFSGRQFSNSRSEMNVSTLELGDSALYLCASSATGIRGINEQFFGPGTRLTVL.

CDR3 sequence: CASEGTSGANVLTF. The CDR3 nucleotides are TGTGCCAGCGAAGGGACGTCTGGGGCCAACGTCCTGACTTTC. The chain carries TRBV7-9 and TRBJ2-6; the D call may be TRBD1 or TRBD2 (5 bases each). Germline values: CDR1 SEHNR, CDR2 FQNEAQ (reference sequence). Trimming left V 8 bases short and J 1 base short, with 9 bases between. This CDR3 comprises 14 residues.

This chain links TRBV19 with TRBJ1-4; D may be TRBD1 (6 bases). CDR1 and CDR2 (germline): LNHDA, SQIVND (reference sequence). The CDR3 covers 14 residues. The germline V and J ends were trimmed by 7 bases and 5 bases, with 14 bases remaining between them. The DNA of the CDR3 is TGTGCCAGTAACAGGGACTCGGAGAATGAAAAACTGTTTTTT. Translation gives CASNRDSENEKLFF.

This rearrangement joins TRBV5-1 to TRBJ2-7; the match to TRBD1 covers 8 bases. With 4 bases clipped from V and 2 bases from J, the junction kept 5 bases outside the gene matches. CDR1 is SGHRS and CDR2 is YFSETQ in the germline V gene. The CDR3 totals 14 residues. CDR3 in DNA: TGCGCCAGCAGCACGGGGACAGGAACCTACGAGCAGTACTTC. Its protein product is CASSTGTGTYEQYF.

The chain uses TRBV21-1 and TRBJ2-7; no DNA check was done on the table's D call, TRBD2. TRBV21-1 represents a pseudogene. CDR3 length: 16 amino acids. The CDR3 here is CASTLKLAGETYEQYF. CDR3 in DNA: TGTGCCAGCACGTTGAAGCTAGCGGGAGAAACCTACGAGCAGTACTTC.

This clone was recorded a few times. Germline is not matched at one junction end, which may reflect a read error. This chain links TRBV18 with TRBJ2-7; the match to TRBD2 covers 7 bases. This CDR3 contains 16 residues. Germline CDR1 and CDR2: KGHSH and LQKENI. Here the CDR3 DNA reads TGTGCCAGCTCACCACCGGGGCTAGCGGCCGACCGGGAGCAGTGCTTC. Its protein is CASSPPGLAADREQCF.

J is TRBJ2-3 and V is TRBV19; a possible D gene is TRBD2 (6 bases). Germline V gene sequence: CDR1 LNHDA, CDR2 SQIVND (reference sequence). Between the trimmed V and J ends, which lost 2 bases and 2 bases, there was a span of 8 bases. CDR3 size: 14 residues. CDR3 sequence (DNA): TGTGCCAGTAGTATAATGGACTACACAGATACGCAGTATTTT. Amino acid sequence: CASSIMDYTDTQYF.

The chain joins TRBV5-1 to TRBJ2-1, with D perhaps assigned TRBD1 or TRBD2 (5 bases each). Germline values: CDR1 SGHRS, CDR2 YFSETQ. Trimming stripped 5 bases from V and 7 bases from J, with 16 bases between. The CDR3 has 14 residues. The CDR3 loop is CASSPTGTTNEQFF. CDR3 DNA sequence: TGCGCCAGCAGTCCCACCGGGACGACAAATGAGCAGTTCTTC.

The chain combines TRBV30 with TRBJ1-2; D unclear. Germline assignment: CDR1 GTSNPN and CDR2 SVGIG (reference sequence). The CDR3 is 11 residues long. V was cut by 3 bases and J by 6 bases, with 8 bases left in between. The CDR3 here is CAWSALDGYTF. The CDR3 DNA reads as TGTGCCTGGAGCGCTCTGGATGGCTACACCTTC.